A selection of T cell receptor beta chains follows, all from one sample in a study of T cell responses to AZD1222 COVID-19 vaccine. The table came from immunoSEQ multiplex PCR; TCRdb's copy has only in-frame clones and leaves some out. Seen here are approximately 220,000 clones, 85% to 95% observed once, and the top ten hold about 1%. This sample comprised peripheral blood, obtained on day 0 of MenACWY control vaccination. Source of these receptors: an adult in good health. Both conserved end residues are part of each CDR3. A D gene is named only where the DNA matches it firmly. Part of the rows lack a size; the others show once, few, many or a class for expanded clones.

J gene: TRBJ1-1; V gene: TRBV6-5; CDR3 length: 16; clone size: NA; D gene: NA; CDR3 DNA: TGTGCCAGCAGTTACGTCCCCGGGGGCCTGAACACTGAAGCTTTCTTT; CDR3 protein: CASSYVPGGLNTEAFF
J gene: TRBJ2-1; V gene: TRBV5-1; CDR3 length: 15; clone size: NA; D gene: NA; CDR3 DNA: TGCGCCAGCAGCTTGGATGGCGGGGCGGGGAATGAGCAGTTCTTC; CDR3 protein: CASSLDGGAGNEQFF
J gene: TRBJ1-2; V gene: TRBV4-2; CDR3 length: 12; clone size: NA; D gene: NA; CDR3 DNA: TGTGCCAGCAGCCAAGCGGCCTATGGCTACACCTTC; CDR3 protein: CASSQAAYGYTF
J gene: TRBJ2-1; V gene: TRBV5-1; CDR3 length: 16; clone size: NA; D gene: TRBD2; CDR3 DNA: TGCGCCAGCAGCTGGGGACTAGCGGGGGTCTACAATGAGCAGTTCTTC; CDR3 protein: CASSWGLAGVYNEQFF
J gene: TRBJ1-2; V gene: TRBV3-1/TRBV3-2; CDR3 length: 14; clone size: once; D gene: TRBD1; CDR3 DNA: TGTGCCAGCAAGGGGACAGGCGGGTTCTATGGCTACACCTTC; CDR3 protein: CASKGTGGFYGYTF
J gene: TRBJ2-1; V gene: TRBV7-2; CDR3 length: 16; clone size: NA; D gene: TRBD2; CDR3 DNA: TGTGCCAGCAGCACCACTAGCGGGGGGGCAAATAATGAGCAGTTCTTC; CDR3 protein: CASSTTSGGANNEQFF
J gene: TRBJ2-7; V gene: TRBV4-2; CDR3 length: 14; clone size: NA; D gene: NA; CDR3 DNA: TGTGCCAGCAGCCAAGGGTCCGGGGCCTACGAGCAGTACTTC; CDR3 protein: CASSQGSGAYEQYF
J gene: TRBJ1-1; V gene: TRBV6-5; CDR3 length: 12; clone size: once; D gene: NA; CDR3 DNA: TGTGCCAGCGCCCACAGCGGCATTGGAGCTTTCTTT; CDR3 protein: CASAHSGIGAFF
J gene: TRBJ2-5; V gene: TRBV2; CDR3 length: 12; clone size: NA; D gene: NA; CDR3 DNA: TGTGCCAGCAGGCGAGGATCGGAGACCCAGTACTTC; CDR3 protein: CASRRGSETQYF
J gene: TRBJ1-1; V gene: TRBV4-1; CDR3 length: 15; clone size: NA; D gene: NA; CDR3 DNA: TGCGCCAGCAGCCAACCCGGTCCGTGGAACACTGAAGCTTTCTTT; CDR3 protein: CASSQPGPWNTEAFF
J gene: TRBJ2-3; V gene: TRBV9; CDR3 length: 15; clone size: NA; D gene: NA; CDR3 DNA: TGTGCCAGCAACCCTGGACATGCTAGCACAGATACGCAGTATTTT; CDR3 protein: CASNPGHASTDTQYF
J gene: TRBJ1-6; V gene: TRBV6-5; CDR3 length: 15; clone size: NA; D gene: NA; CDR3 DNA: TGTGCCAGCAGTTACTCGGGCGGAACGAATTCACCCCTCCACTTT; CDR3 protein: CASSYSGGTNSPLHF
J gene: TRBJ1-2; V gene: TRBV10-3; CDR3 length: 12; clone size: NA; D gene: TRBD1; CDR3 DNA: TGTGCCATCTCGAGGACAGGTGATGGCTACACCTTC; CDR3 protein: CAISRTGDGYTF
J gene: TRBJ1-4; V gene: TRBV7-2; CDR3 length: 15; clone size: NA; D gene: TRBD1; CDR3 DNA: TGTGCCAGCAGCCCAGGGGGCCTAACTAATGAAAAACTGTTTTTT; CDR3 protein: CASSPGGLTNEKLFF
J gene: TRBJ1-6; V gene: TRBV6-5; CDR3 length: 15; clone size: NA; D gene: NA; CDR3 DNA: TGTGCCAGCAATGGCGGAGCCTGGGATAATTCACCCCTCCACTTT; CDR3 protein: CASNGGAWDNSPLHF
J gene: TRBJ2-2; V gene: TRBV6-5; CDR3 length: 14; clone size: NA; D gene: NA; CDR3 DNA: TGTGCCAGCAGTTACCTCCCAGGTACCGGGGAGCTGTTTTTT; CDR3 protein: CASSYLPGTGELFF
J gene: TRBJ1-2; V gene: TRBV11-2; CDR3 length: 15; clone size: NA; D gene: NA; CDR3 DNA: TGTGCCAGCAGCTTAGGGACAGTAGGAGGCTATGGCTACACCTTC; CDR3 protein: CASSLGTVGGYGYTF